The TCR beta chain described here comes from a study of radiotherapy plus CTLA-4 blockade in lung cancer. Across the whole study: Disease control was present in roughly 29% of patients, and objective responses in approximately 20%. Study results and caveats: According to reports, early shifts in blood T cell clones, alongside interferon-beta, forecast response most accurately. Expansion in blood of tumor-derived TCR clones was seen after radiotherapy plus ipilimumab.

V lost 0 bases and J lost 5, with 17 bases in between. Germline loops: CDR1 MGHRA, CDR2 YSYEKL. The CDR3 runs 16 residues. Notes on this clone: Its antigen is undetermined.

Enrolled patients, whose metastatic non-small-cell lung cancer was chemo-refractory, received focal radiation plus CTLA-4 blockade with ipilimumab. The assay was immunoSEQ multiplex PCR, and TCRdb's table has in-frame clones only and misses some. The sample holds about 49,000 clones, 80% to 90% seen once. The input for sequencing was peripheral blood, taken from a patient treated with radiotherapy plus ipilimumab. The receptor's source is a human donor with non-small cell lung cancer whose response to radiotherapy plus ipilimumab could not be evaluated. The chain recombines TRBV4-1 with TRBJ2-7, with TRBD2 as a possible D gene (5 bases). This CDR3 reads CASSQERWRQTNEQYF. The CDR3 bases are TGCGCCAGCAGCCAAGAAAGATGGAGGCAGACCAACGAGCAGTACTTC.